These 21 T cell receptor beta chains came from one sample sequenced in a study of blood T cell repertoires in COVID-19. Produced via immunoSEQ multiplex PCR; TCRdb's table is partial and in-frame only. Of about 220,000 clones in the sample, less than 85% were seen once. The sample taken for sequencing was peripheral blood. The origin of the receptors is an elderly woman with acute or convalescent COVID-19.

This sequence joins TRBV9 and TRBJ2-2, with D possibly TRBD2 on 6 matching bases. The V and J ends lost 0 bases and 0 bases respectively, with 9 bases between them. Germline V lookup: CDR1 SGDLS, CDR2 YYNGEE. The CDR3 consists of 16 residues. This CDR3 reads CASSVVREANTGELFF. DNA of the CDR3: TGTGCCAGCAGCGTAGTGAGGGAGGCGAACACCGGGGAGCTGTTTTTT.

The DNA of the CDR3 is TGTGCCAGCAGTTCCAGTATATCAGGGGGTGAGACCCAGTACTTC. It yields the protein CASSSSISGGETQYF. V usage is TRBV5-8 and J usage is TRBJ2-5; 7 nucleotides align to TRBD1. After removal of 5 bases from V and 5 bases from J, the junction contained 12 bases not matched to a gene. Germline CDR1 SGHTS, CDR2 YDEGEE. The CDR3 is 15 amino acids. The whole variable domain, remainder taken from reference TRBV5-8 and TRBJ2-5, is EAGVTQSPTHLIKTRGQQATLRCSPISGHTSVYWYQQALGLGLQFLLWYDEGEERNRGNFPPRFSGRQFPNYSSELNVNALELEDSALYLCASSSSISGGETQYFGPGTRLLVL.

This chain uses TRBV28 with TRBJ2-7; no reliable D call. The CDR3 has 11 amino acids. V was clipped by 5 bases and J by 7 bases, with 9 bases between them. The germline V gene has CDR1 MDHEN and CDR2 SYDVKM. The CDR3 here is CASSNLYEQYF. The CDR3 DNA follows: TGTGCCAGCAGTAACTTATATGAGCAGTACTTC.

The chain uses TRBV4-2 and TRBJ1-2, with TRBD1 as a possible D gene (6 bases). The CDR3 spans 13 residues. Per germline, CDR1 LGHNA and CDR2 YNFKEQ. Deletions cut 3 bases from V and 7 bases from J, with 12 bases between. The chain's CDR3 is CASSHREGVGYTF. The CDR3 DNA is TGTGCCAGCAGCCACAGGGAGGGGGTTGGCTACACCTTC.

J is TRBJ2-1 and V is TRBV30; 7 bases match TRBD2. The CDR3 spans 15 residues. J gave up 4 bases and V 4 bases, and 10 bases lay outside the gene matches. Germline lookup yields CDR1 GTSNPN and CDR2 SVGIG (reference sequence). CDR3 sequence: CAWTRLGGSYNEQFF. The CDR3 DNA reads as TGTGCCTGGACAAGATTGGGGGGGTCTTACAATGAGCAGTTCTTC. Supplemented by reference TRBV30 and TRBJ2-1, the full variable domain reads SQTIHQWPATLVQPVGSPLSLECTVEGTSNPNLYWYRQAAGRGLQLLFYSVGIGQISSEVPQNLSASRPQDRQFILSSKKLLLSDSGFYLCAWTRLGGSYNEQFFGPGTRLTVL.

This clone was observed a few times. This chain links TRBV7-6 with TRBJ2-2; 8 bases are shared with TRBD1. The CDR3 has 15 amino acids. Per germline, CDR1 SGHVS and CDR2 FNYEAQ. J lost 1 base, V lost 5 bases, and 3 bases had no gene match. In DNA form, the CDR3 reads TGTGCCAGCAGCGAAGACAGGGGGAACACCGGGGAGCTGTTTTTT. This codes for CASSEDRGNTGELFF.

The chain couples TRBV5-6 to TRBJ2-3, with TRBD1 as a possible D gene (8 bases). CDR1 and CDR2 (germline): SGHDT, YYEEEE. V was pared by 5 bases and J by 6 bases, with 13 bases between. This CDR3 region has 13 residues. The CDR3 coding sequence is TGTGCCAGCAGAACAGGGGGGGTGGATACGCAGTATTTT. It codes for CASRTGGVDTQYF.

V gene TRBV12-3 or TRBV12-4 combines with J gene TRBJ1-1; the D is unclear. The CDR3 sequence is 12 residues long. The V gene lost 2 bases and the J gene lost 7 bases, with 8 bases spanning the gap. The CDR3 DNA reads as TGTGCCAGCAGTTTATCCGGGGTTGAAGCTTTCTTT. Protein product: CASSLSGVEAFF.

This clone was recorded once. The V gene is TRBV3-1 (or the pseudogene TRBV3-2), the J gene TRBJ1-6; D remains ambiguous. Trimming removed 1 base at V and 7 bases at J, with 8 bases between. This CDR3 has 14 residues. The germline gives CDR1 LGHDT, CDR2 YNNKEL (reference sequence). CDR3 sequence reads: CASSQGPPNSPLHF. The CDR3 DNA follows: TGTGCCAGCAGCCAAGGGCCACCGAATTCACCCCTCCACTTT.

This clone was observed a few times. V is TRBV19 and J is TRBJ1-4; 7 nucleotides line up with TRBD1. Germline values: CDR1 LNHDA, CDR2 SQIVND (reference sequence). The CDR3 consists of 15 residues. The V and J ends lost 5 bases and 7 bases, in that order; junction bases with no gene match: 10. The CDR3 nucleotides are TGTGCCAGTAGTGCCGACAGGGAGTGGACTGAAAAACTGTTTTTT. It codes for CASSADREWTEKLFF.

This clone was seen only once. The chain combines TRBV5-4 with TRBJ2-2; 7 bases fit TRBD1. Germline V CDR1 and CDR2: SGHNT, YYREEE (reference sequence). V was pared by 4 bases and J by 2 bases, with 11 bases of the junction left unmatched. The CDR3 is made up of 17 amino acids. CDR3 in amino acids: CASSPVTGVLNTGELFF. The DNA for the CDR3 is TGTGCCAGCAGCCCCGTTACAGGGGTTTTAAACACCGGGGAGCTGTTTTTT.

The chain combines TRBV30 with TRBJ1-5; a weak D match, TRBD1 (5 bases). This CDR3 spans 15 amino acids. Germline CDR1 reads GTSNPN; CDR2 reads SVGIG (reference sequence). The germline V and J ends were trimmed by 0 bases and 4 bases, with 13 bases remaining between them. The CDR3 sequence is CAWSVRFRANQPQHF. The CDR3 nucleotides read TGTGCCTGGAGTGTACGCTTCAGGGCTAATCAGCCCCAGCATTTT.

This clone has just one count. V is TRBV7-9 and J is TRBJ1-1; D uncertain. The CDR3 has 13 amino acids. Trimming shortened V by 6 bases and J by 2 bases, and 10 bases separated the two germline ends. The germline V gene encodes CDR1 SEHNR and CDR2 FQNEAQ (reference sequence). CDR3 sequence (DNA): TGTGCCAGCAGGTCGGACTTTAACACTGAAGCTTTCTTT. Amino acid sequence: CASRSDFNTEAFF. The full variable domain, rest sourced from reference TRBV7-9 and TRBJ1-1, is DTGVSQNPRHKITKRGQNVTFRCDPISEHNRLYWYRQTLGQGPEFLTYFQNEAQLEKSRLLSDRFSAERPKGSFSTLEIQRTEQGDSAMYLCASRSDFNTEAFFGQGTRLTVV.

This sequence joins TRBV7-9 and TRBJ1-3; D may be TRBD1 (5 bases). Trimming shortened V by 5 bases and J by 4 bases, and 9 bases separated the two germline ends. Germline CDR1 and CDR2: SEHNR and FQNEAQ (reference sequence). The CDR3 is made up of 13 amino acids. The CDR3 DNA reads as TGTGCCAGCAGCCCCTCAGGGGGAAACACCATATATTTT. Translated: CASSPSGGNTIYF.

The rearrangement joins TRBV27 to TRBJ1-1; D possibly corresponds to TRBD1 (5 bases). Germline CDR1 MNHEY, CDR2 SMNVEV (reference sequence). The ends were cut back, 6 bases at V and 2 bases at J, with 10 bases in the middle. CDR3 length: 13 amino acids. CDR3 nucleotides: TGTGCCAGCAGCCGGTGGGGCAACACTGAAGCTTTCTTT. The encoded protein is CASSRWGNTEAFF.

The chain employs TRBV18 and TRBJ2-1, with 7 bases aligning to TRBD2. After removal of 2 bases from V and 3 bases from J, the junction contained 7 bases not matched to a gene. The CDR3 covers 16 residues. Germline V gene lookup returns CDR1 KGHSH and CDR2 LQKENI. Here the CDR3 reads CASSPGSGEYYNEQFF. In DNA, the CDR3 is TGTGCCAGCTCACCAGGGAGCGGGGAATACTACAATGAGCAGTTCTTC.

The CDR3 bases are TGTGCCAGTAGTACGACTTTAGTAGACGGAAACTCTGGGGCCAACGTCCTGACTTTC. This encodes CASSTTLVDGNSGANVLTF. This chain joins TRBV19 and TRBJ2-6; unclear D gene. Between the trimmed V and J ends, which lost 4 bases and 0 bases, there was a span of 19 bases. CDR3 length: 19 residues. Germline V gene data show CDR1 as LNHDA and CDR2 as SQIVND (reference sequence).

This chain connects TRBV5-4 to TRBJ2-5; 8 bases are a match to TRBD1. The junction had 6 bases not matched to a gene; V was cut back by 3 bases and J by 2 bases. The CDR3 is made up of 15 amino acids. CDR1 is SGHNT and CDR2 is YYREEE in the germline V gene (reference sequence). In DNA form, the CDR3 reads TGTGCCAGCAGCTCATTAACAGGGGGACAAGAGACCCAGTACTTC. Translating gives CASSSLTGGQETQYF.

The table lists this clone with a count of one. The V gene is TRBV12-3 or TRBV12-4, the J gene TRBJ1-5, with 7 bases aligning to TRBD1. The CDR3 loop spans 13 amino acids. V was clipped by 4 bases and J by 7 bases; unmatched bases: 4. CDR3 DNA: TGTGCCAGCAGTTCGACAGGGTTACAGCCCCAGCATTTT. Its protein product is CASSSTGLQPQHF.

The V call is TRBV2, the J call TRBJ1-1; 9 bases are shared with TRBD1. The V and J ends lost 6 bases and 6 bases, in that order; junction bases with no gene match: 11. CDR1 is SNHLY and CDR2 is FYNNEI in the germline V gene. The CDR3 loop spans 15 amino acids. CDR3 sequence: CASSDEGQGYSEAFF. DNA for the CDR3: TGTGCCAGCAGCGATGAGGGACAGGGTTATTCTGAAGCTTTCTTT.

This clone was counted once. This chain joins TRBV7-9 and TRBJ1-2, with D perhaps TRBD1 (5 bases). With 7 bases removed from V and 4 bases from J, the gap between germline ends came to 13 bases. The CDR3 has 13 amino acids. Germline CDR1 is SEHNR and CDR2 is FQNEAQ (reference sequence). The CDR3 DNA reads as TGTGCCAGCACCATTCCCCAGGGCTATGGCTACACCTTC. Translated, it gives CASTIPQGYGYTF.